Following are 29 T cell receptor beta chains from one sample sequenced in a study of technical replicates of blood from a few donors. The protocol was immunoSEQ multiplex PCR, while the TCRdb copy is restricted to in-frame clones and leaves out a portion. Here the sample spans around 73,000 clones, 90% being singletons. Input material: PBMCs. These receptors came from a human donor in good health. Some clones in this sample may be carry-over from other donors' samples.

The V call is TRBV6-1, the J call TRBJ1-6; D remains ambiguous. Trimming stripped 0 bases from V and 7 bases from J, with 16 bases between. The CDR3 totals 17 residues. The V gene's germline CDR1 is MNHNS and CDR2 SASEGT. The CDR3 here is CASSEADVRGFNSPLHF. CDR3 coding DNA: TGTGCCAGCAGTGAAGCGGACGTGAGAGGGTTCAATTCACCCCTCCACTTT.

This clone was seen more than once but under ten times. The chain carries TRBV7-6 and TRBJ2-2; D possibly corresponds to TRBD1 (5 bases). This CDR3 spans 14 amino acids. Trimming removed 5 bases from V and 0 bases from J, with 7 bases in between. CDR1 SGHVS and CDR2 FNYEAQ come from the germline V gene. CDR3 nucleotide sequence: TGTGCCAGCAGCCCGACAGCGAACACCGGGGAGCTGTTTTTT. Its protein is CASSPTANTGELFF.

The V gene is TRBV7-3, the J gene TRBJ2-3; D is possibly TRBD1 (5 bases). The CDR3 contains 13 residues. Trimming left V 6 bases short and J 7 bases short, with 14 bases between. CDR1 and CDR2 (germline): SGHTA, FQGTGA. For the CDR3, the DNA is TGTGCCAGCAGTCGACAGAGAGATAATACGCAGTATTTT. It translates to CASSRQRDNTQYF.

This clone was detected once. This chain's CDR3 is CASNHIKGVFQETQYF. For the CDR3, the DNA is TGTGCCAGCAACCATATAAAGGGGGTTTTCCAAGAGACCCAGTACTTC. The V call is TRBV27, the J call TRBJ2-5; maybe TRBD1 (6 bases). The CDR3 is made up of 16 amino acids. V lost 7 bases and J 1 base, leaving 19 bases between the germline ends. Per germline, CDR1 MNHEY and CDR2 SMNVEV (reference sequence).

The rearrangement links TRBV6-6 to TRBJ1-5; D unclear. Germline V gene data show CDR1 as MNHNY and CDR2 as SVGAGI (reference sequence). V dropped 4 bases and J dropped 4 bases, with 5 bases sitting between them. This CDR3 is built from 12 residues. The CDR3 DNA sequence: TGTGCCAGCAGTTCCCCGAATCAGCCCCAGCATTTT. Residues: CASSSPNQPQHF.

This chain joins TRBV7-9 and TRBJ2-2; D is uncertain. The V gene lost 3 bases and the J gene lost 3 bases, with 11 bases spanning the gap. This CDR3 contains 15 residues. The germline V gene encodes CDR1 SEHNR and CDR2 FQNEAQ (reference sequence). The DNA of the CDR3 is TGTGCCAGCAGCTTCAACTTAGTAGACACCGGGGAGCTGTTTTTT. Amino acid sequence: CASSFNLVDTGELFF.

The chain is built from TRBV7-9 and TRBJ2-1, with 8 positions matching TRBD1. The CDR3 contains 14 residues. Germline V gives CDR1 SEHNR, CDR2 FQNEAQ (reference sequence). J was trimmed by 8 bases and V by 5 bases; bases with no gene match: 8. CDR3 region: CASSGRQGLYEQFF. The CDR3 DNA follows: TGTGCCAGCAGCGGACGACAGGGGTTGTATGAGCAGTTCTTC. Combining the CDR3 with reference TRBV7-9 and TRBJ2-1 gives the whole variable domain DTGVSQNPRHKITKRGQNVTFRCDPISEHNRLYWYRQTLGQGPEFLTYFQNEAQLEKSRLLSDRFSAERPKGSFSTLEIQRTEQGDSAMYLCASSGRQGLYEQFFGPGTRLTVL.

The chain couples TRBV5-6 to TRBJ2-2; D remains ambiguous. Trimming took off 0 bases at V and 5 bases at J, with 5 bases between the two ends. The length of the CDR3 is 13 residues. CDR1 is SGHDT, CDR2 YYEEEE, per germline. The CDR3 loop is CASSLAVTGELFF. CDR3 sequence (DNA): TGTGCCAGCAGCTTGGCCGTAACCGGGGAGCTGTTTTTT.

The chain joins TRBV5-4 to TRBJ1-2; D gene uncertain. This CDR3 has 15 amino acids. The germline V gene has CDR1 SGHNT and CDR2 YYREEE (reference sequence). V was trimmed by 4 bases and J by 2 bases, leaving 15 bases between them. The CDR3 DNA follows: TGTGCCAGCAGCCCGAAGGGAGGCACCAACTATGGCTACACCTTC. It is translated as CASSPKGGTNYGYTF.

CDR3 in DNA: TGTGCCAGCAGCCAAGATTGGACTAGCCAAGAGACCCAGTACTTC. Translated: CASSQDWTSQETQYF. The J gene is TRBJ2-5, the V gene TRBV4-2; TRBD2 matches at 7 bases. V trimming: 0 bases; J trimming: 1 base; junction bases outside the gene matches: 2. This CDR3 is built from 15 residues. From germline, CDR1 is LGHNA and CDR2 YNFKEQ.

This rearrangement joins TRBV4-1 to TRBJ2-1; tentatively, D is TRBD2 (6 bases). Trimming took 6 bases from V and 8 from J, leaving 14 bases between them. The CDR3 contains 13 residues. In germline, CDR1 is MGHRA, CDR2 YSYEKL. The CDR3 DNA reads as TGCGCCAGCAGTTTCATCGGAGGGGATGAGCAGTTCTTC. It yields the protein CASSFIGGDEQFF.

This rearrangement joins TRBV12-5 to TRBJ2-5; 11 bases line up with TRBD2. Trimming cost V 5 bases and J 5 bases; bases outside gene matches: 10. The CDR3 spans 16 residues. Per the germline V gene, CDR1 is LGHNT and CDR2 is FRNRAP. The CDR3 is CASGRSLLAGAETQYF. In DNA form, the CDR3 reads TGTGCTAGTGGTCGCTCCCTACTAGCGGGAGCGGAGACCCAGTACTTC.

The J gene is TRBJ2-1, the V gene TRBV29-1; tentatively, D is TRBD1 (6 bases). V lost 7 bases, J lost 6 bases, and 10 bases lay in between. CDR1 and CDR2 (germline): SQVTM, ANQGSEA. This CDR3 comprises 11 residues. The CDR3 here is CSGRGGNEQFF. DNA for the CDR3: TGCAGCGGTAGAGGGGGCAATGAGCAGTTCTTC.

This chain uses TRBV5-6 with TRBJ2-7, with 11 bases that match TRBD1. J lost 1 base, V lost 2 bases, and 5 bases had no gene match. Germline V gives CDR1 SGHDT, CDR2 YYEEEE. There are 16 residues in the CDR3. The CDR3 nucleotides read TGTGCCAGCAGCTTTGATTGGGACAGGGGGTCCTACGAGCAGTACTTC. Residues: CASSFDWDRGSYEQYF.

The chain is built from TRBV6-1 and TRBJ2-7; 13 bases agree with TRBD2. CDR3 length equals 15 residues. With 7 bases clipped from V and 2 bases from J, the junction kept 5 bases outside the gene matches. CDR1 is MNHNS and CDR2 is SASEGT in the germline V gene. Written as DNA, the CDR3 is TGTGCCAGCATTCCACTAGCGGGGGGGACCTACGAGCAGTACTTC. This translates into CASIPLAGGTYEQYF.

This CDR3 is CASSIYPQPQHF. DNA of the CDR3: TGTGCCAGTAGTATCTACCCCCAGCCCCAGCATTTT. The chain is built from TRBV19 and TRBJ1-5; no clear D. The V end lost 3 bases, the J end lost 7 bases, and 7 bases lay between the germline ends. The germline CDR1 and CDR2 sequences are LNHDA and SQIVND (reference sequence). This CDR3 contains 12 residues.

The V gene is TRBV6-1, the J gene TRBJ2-5, with unresolved D. Deletions cut 3 bases from V and 7 bases from J, with 15 bases between. CDR1 is MNHNS and CDR2 is SASEGT in the germline V gene. This CDR3 is 14 amino acids long. Written as DNA, the CDR3 is TGTGCCAGCAGTGAGGTTGCGGAAGCTTGGACCCAGTACTTC. Translating it yields CASSEVAEAWTQYF.

The chain has TRBV6-6 and TRBJ1-2; D gene ambiguous. The germline V gene has CDR1 MNHNY and CDR2 SVGAGI (reference sequence). V was pared by 6 bases and J by 0 bases, with 17 bases between. The CDR3 is 16 residues long. CDR3 sequence reads: CASREARAGANYGYTF. The DNA of the CDR3 is TGTGCCAGCAGGGAGGCCCGGGCGGGTGCTAACTATGGCTACACCTTC.

The J gene is TRBJ2-3, the V gene TRBV4-1, with D perhaps TRBD2 (5 bases). V was clipped by 5 bases and J by 4 bases, with 22 bases between them. Germline values: CDR1 MGHRA, CDR2 YSYEKL. This CDR3 is built from 17 residues. CDR3 residues: CASSTPSREVGPDTQYF. CDR3 bases: TGCGCCAGCAGCACACCTAGCCGGGAAGTAGGGCCAGATACGCAGTATTTT.

The count of this clone is one. The chain joins TRBV7-3 to TRBJ2-7; 7 bases are a match to TRBD2. The germline CDR1 and CDR2 sequences are SGHTA and FQGTGA. The CDR3 runs 16 residues. J was trimmed by 1 base and V by 6 bases; bases with no gene match: 12. For the CDR3, the DNA is TGTGCCAGCAGTCTAATGGGGGGGTCGGGGTCCTACGAGCAGTACTTC. Encoded protein: CASSLMGGSGSYEQYF. The entire variable domain, with the rest obtained from reference TRBV7-3 and TRBJ2-7, is as follows: GAGVSQTPSNKVTEKGKYVELRCDPISGHTALYWYRQSLGQGPEFLIYFQGTGAADDSGLPNDRFFAVRPEGSVSTLKIQRTERGDSAVYLCASSLMGGSGSYEQYFGPGTRLTVT.

The rearrangement joins TRBV7-7 to TRBJ2-7, with 7 bases fitting TRBD1. V was pared by 5 bases and J by 5 bases, with 3 bases of the junction left unmatched. This CDR3 has 12 residues. Per germline, CDR1 SSHAT and CDR2 FNYEAQ (reference sequence). CDR3 bases: TGTGCCAGCAGCCCAGGGACAGACGAGCAGTACTTC. This translates into CASSPGTDEQYF.

The V gene is TRBV21-1, the J gene TRBJ1-2; TRBD1, the table's D call, was not compared with the DNA. TRBV21-1 is termed a pseudogene. CDR3 size: 13 residues. This CDR3 is CASSPEGTASYTF. The CDR3 region has the DNA TGTGCCAGCAGCCCTGAGGGGACAGCTAGCTACACCTTC.

The chain joins TRBV19 to TRBJ2-3, with TRBD2 identical over 7 bases. This CDR3 contains 14 residues. Germline V gene sequence: CDR1 LNHDA, CDR2 SQIVND (reference sequence). V lost 1 base and J lost 10; bases outside the gene matches: 8. CDR3 in DNA: TGTGCCAGTAGTATAGTTGGAGGACTAGGGGCGCAGTATTTT. Residues: CASSIVGGLGAQYF.

This clone was seen a single time. The chain joins TRBV10-3 to TRBJ2-3, with a tentative D call TRBD2 (5 bases). The CDR3 is 14 residues long. CDR1 ENHRY and CDR2 SYGVKD come from the germline V gene. Deletions cut 3 bases from V and 1 base from J, with 8 bases between. CDR3 loop: CAISDYGGTDTQYF. CDR3 bases: TGTGCCATCAGTGACTACGGGGGCACAGATACGCAGTATTTT.

CDR3 in amino acids: CASSARVRFGAVDEQYF. The CDR3 DNA is TGCGCCAGCAGCGCGAGGGTACGTTTCGGAGCCGTCGACGAGCAGTACTTC. V usage is TRBV5-1 and J usage is TRBJ2-7; perhaps TRBD2 as D (5 bases). The CDR3 length is 17 residues. Germline V gene data show CDR1 as SGHRS and CDR2 as YFSETQ. V lost 4 bases, J lost 5 bases, and 25 bases lay in between.

V usage is TRBV4-3 and J usage is TRBJ1-2; unclear D gene. The CDR3 consists of 16 residues. The ends were cut back, 4 bases at V and 7 bases at J, with 22 bases in the middle. The germline V gene has CDR1 LGHNA and CDR2 YSLEER. CDR3 in amino acids: CASSPRTLPSSGGYTF. In nucleotides, the CDR3 is TGCGCCAGCAGCCCCCGGACTCTTCCTTCCTCCGGTGGCTACACCTTC.

The chain employs TRBV10-3 and TRBJ2-5, with D possibly TRBD2 on 5 matching bases. This CDR3 has 13 amino acids. With 3 bases removed from V and 5 bases from J, the gap between germline ends came to 10 bases. The germline V gene encodes CDR1 ENHRY and CDR2 SYGVKD. The CDR3 nucleotides are TGTGCCATCAGTGAAGGGAGCCGGGAGACCCAGTACTTC. It encodes CAISEGSRETQYF.

This clone was counted a single time. The chain couples TRBV9 to TRBJ2-1; TRBD2 matches 10 bases. This CDR3 region has 16 residues. The germline CDR1 and CDR2 sequences are SGDLS and YYNGEE. After removal of 3 bases from V and 7 bases from J, the junction contained 10 bases not matched to a gene. As DNA, the CDR3 is TGTGCCAGCAGCGCCGGAACTAGCGGGGTGGGGAATGAGCAGTTCTTC. Amino acids: CASSAGTSGVGNEQFF.

The V gene is TRBV4-2, the J gene TRBJ2-3, with 11 bases fitting TRBD2. This CDR3 contains 17 residues. Looked up from germline, CDR1 is LGHNA and CDR2 is YNFKEQ. Trimming at V came to 1 base and at J to 1 base, leaving 4 bases not matched to a gene. CDR3 sequence (DNA): TGTGCCAGCAGCCAAGCTAGCGGGGGGCGGGGCACAGATACGCAGTATTTT. It specifies CASSQASGGRGTDTQYF.